This T cell receptor beta chain was documented in a study of T-cell memory formation after mild COVID-19. Overall study results and limits: Confirmation was lacking for SARS-CoV-2 specificity of second-wave clones that peaked on day 37.

This clonotype has a count of ten or more. Its antigen remains unidentified. V shed 4 bases and J shed 0 bases, with 11 bases lying between them. Germline CDR1 KGHSH, CDR2 LQKENI. This CDR3 has 15 amino acids. MiXCR was run by TCRdb on the 5' RACE reads, yielding one entry per CDR3 protein. The table records 200,000 or so distinct CDR3 sequences, about 18% of them present only once. The chain has TRBV18 and TRBJ2-3, with D tentatively TRBD2 (6 bases). Sequencing was performed on PBMCs or a T cell subset sorted from them (not recorded which). The sequence came from an adult woman who had mild COVID-19 (a few samples of this study predate the infection). Cell type and time point are not known. The CDR3 sequence: CASSLSGTSTDTQYF. CDR3 nucleotides: TGTGCCAGCTCACTCTCCGGGACTAGCACAGATACGCAGTATTTT.